The next 17 T cell receptor beta chains were all read from a single sample in a study of molecular identifiers for immune sequencing clone quantification. TCRdb re-called the PCR reads with MiXCR, one entry per CDR3 protein. The data hold hundreds of thousands of distinct CDR3 sequences, with 15% to 20% observed a single time. Sequenced sample: naive CD8+ T cells from blood, with Jurkat cell RNA spiked in. As for subset: FACS-sorted CD8+CD4-CCR7+CD45RA+ naive T cells. The origin of the receptors is a human donor in good health. Some libraries in this study had Jurkat cell RNA spiked in.

This clonotype appeared a single time. The rearrangement joins TRBV5-4 to TRBJ2-1; D perhaps matches TRBD2 (5 bases). V shed 4 bases and J shed 8 bases, with 13 bases lying between them. The CDR3 loop spans 13 amino acids. Looked up from germline, CDR1 is SGHNT and CDR2 is YYREEE (reference sequence). The CDR3 sequence: CASSPRGWDEQFF. DNA for the CDR3: TGTGCCAGCAGCCCCCGGGGTTGGGATGAGCAGTTCTTC.

This clonotype was detected many times. This chain joins TRBV6-2 or TRBV6-3 and TRBJ2-5; TRBD1 might be the D (5 bases). The CDR3 contains 12 residues. CDR1 and CDR2 (germline): MNHEY, SVGEGT. V shed 8 bases and J shed 3 bases, with 10 bases lying between them. CDR3 DNA sequence: TGTGCCAGCGCATGGGGCGAAGAGACCCAGTACTTC. This encodes CASAWGEETQYF.

This clonotype has ten or more counts. J is TRBJ1-2 and V is TRBV19; D ambiguous. V was shortened by 6 bases and J by 3 bases, with 2 bases between the two germline ends. CDR3 length equals 10 residues. The V gene's germline CDR1 is LNHDA and CDR2 SQIVND (reference sequence). CDR3 region: CASRDYGYTF. For the CDR3, the DNA is TGTGCCAGTAGAGACTATGGCTACACCTTC.

This clonotype has at least ten counts. This chain connects TRBV7-2 to TRBJ1-2; no clear D gene. Trimming took 1 base from V and 8 from J, leaving 8 bases between them. The CDR3 extends over 12 amino acids. Germline-derived CDR1 and CDR2 are SGHTA and FQGNSA. The CDR3 sequence: CASSLGRYGYTF. In DNA, the CDR3 is TGTGCCAGCAGCTTAGGACGGTACGGCTACACCTTC.

A remark on this clonotype: Given a much more abundant clone one base away, this may be a read error. V is TRBV12-5 and J is TRBJ2-1; D is ambiguous. CDR3 length equals 14 residues. Deletions cut 5 bases from V and 1 base from J, with 9 bases between. CDR1 and CDR2 (germline): LGHNT, FRNRAP. The CDR3 loop reads CASGVGGSYNEQFF. The DNA for the CDR3 is TGTGCTAGTGGTGTGGGCGGTTCCTACAATGAGCAGTTCTTC.

Remarks on this clonotype: Given the absence of the conserved phenylalanine or tryptophan at the CDR3 end, a read error is likely. The chain recombines TRBV27 with TRBJ2-2, with a possible D match to TRBD2 (6 bases). Trimming cost V 5 bases and J 1 base, with 14 bases left between them. The CDR3 has 16 residues. Germline V lookup: CDR1 MNHEY, CDR2 SMNVEV (reference sequence). The CDR3, as DNA: TGTGCCAGCAGTCCGCTCGGGGGAGTGAACACCGGGGAGCTGTTTCTT. This sequence encodes CASSPLGGVNTGELFL.

This clonotype came up many times. This rearrangement joins TRBV5-4 to TRBJ2-3, with D possibly matching TRBD1 (5 bases). The CDR3 spans 13 residues. Germline V lookup: CDR1 SGHNT, CDR2 YYREEE (reference sequence). The germline V and J ends were trimmed by 5 bases and 3 bases, with 10 bases remaining between them. DNA for the CDR3: TGTGCCAGCAGAGGGGCTGGGACAGATACGCAGTATTTT. This sequence encodes CASRGAGTDTQYF.

The V and J genes are TRBV19 and TRBJ2-7; 9 bases match TRBD1. Germline V gene sequence: CDR1 LNHDA, CDR2 SQIVND (reference sequence). CDR3 length equals 15 residues. Trimming removed 1 base from V and 7 bases from J; junction bases left unmatched: 8. CDR3 protein: CASSIAGTGTREQYF. The CDR3 DNA follows: TGTGCCAGTAGTATAGCCGGGACAGGGACAAGGGAGCAGTACTTC.

The sample holds many counts of this clonotype. This rearrangement joins TRBV28 to TRBJ2-5; 10 nucleotides agree with TRBD2. This CDR3 is built from 16 residues. Germline V CDR1 and CDR2: MDHEN, SYDVKM. V trimming: 5 bases; J trimming: 0 bases; junction bases outside the gene matches: 6. For the CDR3, the DNA is TGTGCCAGCAGTCGGACTAGCGGAAGGTACCAAGAGACCCAGTACTTC. This sequence encodes CASSRTSGRYQETQYF.

Ten or more counts support this clonotype. J is TRBJ2-1 and V is TRBV20-1, with 10 bases identical to TRBD2. Germline assignment: CDR1 DFQATT and CDR2 SNEGSKA (reference sequence). The CDR3 extends over 15 amino acids. Trimming cost V 2 bases and J 6 bases; bases outside gene matches: 7. Here the CDR3 DNA reads TGCAGTGCTAGATCCATCCTAGCGGGAGCCAATGAGCAGTTCTTC. Encoded protein: CSARSILAGANEQFF.

This clonotype was seen many times. This chain joins TRBV20-1 and TRBJ2-2, with a weak D call TRBD2 (6 bases). V was trimmed by 1 base and J by 6 bases, leaving 21 bases between them. The CDR3 extends over 17 amino acids. Germline lookup yields CDR1 DFQATT and CDR2 SNEGSKA (reference sequence). This chain's CDR3 is CSARVSFRGRMAGELFF. The CDR3 coding sequence is TGCAGTGCTAGAGTCTCTTTTCGGGGGAGAATGGCCGGGGAGCTGTTTTTT.

The rearrangement joins TRBV28 to TRBJ2-7; no clear D gene. The germline V gene encodes CDR1 MDHEN and CDR2 SYDVKM. The CDR3 totals 14 residues. V lost 3 bases and J lost 3, with 12 bases in between. The CDR3 here is CASSFLESDYEQYF. The CDR3 DNA reads TGTGCCAGCAGTTTTTTAGAGTCGGACTACGAGCAGTACTTC.

This clonotype came up a few times. V gene TRBV19 combines with J gene TRBJ2-1, with 7 bases identical to TRBD1. V was clipped by 0 bases and J by 7 bases; unmatched bases: 6. The CDR3 length is 15 residues. CDR1 is LNHDA and CDR2 is SQIVND in the germline V gene (reference sequence). CDR3: CASSIDLGTANEQFF. For the CDR3, the DNA is TGTGCCAGTAGTATAGATTTGGGGACAGCTAATGAGCAGTTCTTC.

This clonotype was recorded many times. The chain employs TRBV6-5 and TRBJ1-2; D gene uncertain. Per germline, CDR1 MNHEY and CDR2 SVGAGI. Trimming removed 2 bases from V and 4 bases from J, with 8 bases in between. This CDR3 spans 13 amino acids. The CDR3 protein is CASSYAPSYGYTF. In DNA form, the CDR3 reads TGTGCCAGCAGTTACGCACCCTCCTATGGCTACACCTTC.

In its sample, this clonotype was seen once. A read error may explain this, as a much larger clone is one base away. V gene TRBV2 combines with J gene TRBJ2-7; D perhaps matches TRBD2 (6 bases). Germline assignment: CDR1 SNHLY and CDR2 FYNNEI. CDR3 length: 15 residues. DNA of the CDR3: TGTGCCAGCAGTGTTACGGGACTTAGCTCCTACGGGCAGTACTTC. Translating gives CASSVTGLSSYGQYF. Filled out from reference TRBV2 and TRBJ2-7, the complete variable domain reads EPEVTQTPSHQVTQMGQEVILRCVPISNHLYFYWYRQILGQKVEFLVSFYNNEISEKSEIFDDQFSVERPDGSNFTLKIRSTKLEDSAMYFCASSVTGLSSYGQYFGPGTRLTVT.

This clonotype was counted ten times or more. V usage is TRBV7-7 and J usage is TRBJ2-5; D ambiguous. Germline V gene data show CDR1 as SSHAT and CDR2 as FNYEAQ (reference sequence). V was clipped by 5 bases and J by 2 bases, with 12 bases between them. The CDR3 extends over 14 amino acids. The DNA for the CDR3 is TGTGCCAGCAGCGTAAGCCAGCTACAAGAGACCCAGTACTTC. This codes for CASSVSQLQETQYF. The variable domain in full, completed from reference TRBV7-7 and TRBJ2-5, reads GAGVSQSPRYKVTKRGQDVTLRCDPISSHATLYWYQQALGQGPEFLTYFNYEAQPDKSGLPSDRFSAERPEGSISTLTIQRTEQRDSAMYRCASSVSQLQETQYFGPGTRLLVL.

Here the CDR3 DNA reads TGTGCCAGCAGTTTATTGGGGGGCTACTATGGCTACACCTTC. This sequence encodes CASSLLGGYYGYTF. This chain joins TRBV27 and TRBJ1-2, with a tentative D call TRBD1 (6 bases). This CDR3 has 14 amino acids. The V gene's germline CDR1 is MNHEY and CDR2 SMNVEV (reference sequence). V lost 1 base and J lost 3, with 9 bases in between.